The present entry profiles one T cell receptor (beta chain) with its context. Its specificity is unknown. This specimen belongs to a study of shared clonotypes between healthy human individuals. The study's findings and limits: Blood was the only sampled material, and tissue repertoires likely differ.

The data were produced by immunoSEQ multiplex PCR, yet TCRdb's version contains in-frame clones alone and is incomplete. This table holds around 1,100,000 clones, 60% to 80% found once. Donation came from healthy HIV-negative adults that had no recent acute infections or vaccinations. The CDR3 contains 13 residues. The V end was cut by 6 bases, the J end by 2 bases, with 14 bases between. CDR1 SQVTM and CDR2 ANQGSEA come from the germline V gene. The chain carries TRBV29-1 and TRBJ2-7; D uncertain. Sequencing was done on a sample of memory CD4+ T cells from PBMCs. Subset specified: CD45RA-negative fraction. The receptor was isolated from a man aged 18 to 30 in good health. Some clones in this sample may be carry-over from other donors' samples. The CDR3 here is CSVRRDGTYEQYF. The CDR3 DNA reads TGCAGCGTACGCCGTGACGGCACCTACGAGCAGTACTTC.